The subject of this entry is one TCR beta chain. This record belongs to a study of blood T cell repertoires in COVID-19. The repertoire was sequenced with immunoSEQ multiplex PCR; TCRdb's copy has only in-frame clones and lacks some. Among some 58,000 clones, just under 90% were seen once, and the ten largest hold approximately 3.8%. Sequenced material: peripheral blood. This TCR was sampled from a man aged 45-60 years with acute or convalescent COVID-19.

Written as DNA, the CDR3 is TGTGCCAGCAAACAGGGGGTAAATGGCGAGCAGTACTTC. This encodes CASKQGVNGEQYF. The chain recombines TRBV6-5 with TRBJ2-7, with 8 bases lining up with TRBD1. The CDR3 is 13 residues long. The V gene's germline CDR1 is MNHEY and CDR2 SVGAGI. Trimming at V came to 7 bases and at J to 6 bases, leaving 8 bases not matched to a gene.